Only a few counts were recorded for the clone carrying this T cell receptor beta chain. The target antigen is unknown. There are 14 residues in the CDR3. The germline V gene has CDR1 LNHNV and CDR2 YYDKDF (reference sequence). The ends lost 5 bases at V and 5 bases at J; junction bases unmatched: 6. This record comes from a study of blood T cells in healthy people across ages. A J-beta primer mix and a sample-barcoded 5' primer were used in a second PCR of about 7 to 12 cycles. MiXCR was run by TCRdb on the 5' RACE reads, yielding one entry per CDR3 protein. In the table there are about 680,000 distinct CDR3 sequences, about 52% of which are singletons. Overall study results and limits: Investigators treated diversity estimates from one million T cells as underestimates. Leaving the PBMCs unsorted stopped any conclusive comparison of naive versus antigen-experienced cells.

The sequence derives from a woman aged 55-70 years in good health. This chain joins TRBV15 and TRBJ1-2, with TRBD1 identical over 9 bases. Sequenced material: blood. CDR3 region: CATSPRQGVYGYTF. DNA of the CDR3: TGTGCCACCAGCCCTCGACAGGGGGTATATGGCTACACCTTC.